The 18 T cell receptor beta chains reported below all come from one sample, sequenced in a study of beta chain features in type 1 diabetes. Expressed TCRB transcripts were sequenced because the entire RNA isolate underwent reverse transcription. Libraries were prepared by immunoSEQ multiplex PCR; TCRdb keeps only in-frame clonotypes and omits some of them. Of around 430,000 clones listed, approximately 31% are singletons. The sequenced sample was naive CD4+ T cells from blood. These receptors all stem from a man younger than 30 in good health.

The chain employs TRBV15 and TRBJ1-2; 11 bases line up with TRBD1. The V gene end was trimmed by 3 bases and the J gene end by 4 bases; junction bases not matched to a gene: 7. The CDR3 length is 16 residues. CDR1 and CDR2 from the germline V gene are LNHNV and YYDKDF (reference sequence). The CDR3 DNA sequence: TGTGCCACCAGCAGGGACCCCGGGACAGGGGGCTATGGCTACACCTTC. It translates to CATSRDPGTGGYGYTF.

The chain couples TRBV7-9 to TRBJ2-3; 10 bases map to TRBD2. The CDR3 loop spans 14 amino acids. Germline V gene sequence: CDR1 SEHNR, CDR2 FQNEAQ (reference sequence). Trimming removed 5 bases from V and 5 bases from J; junction bases left unmatched: 4. The CDR3 DNA sequence: TGTGCCAGCAGCAATTTAGCGGGAGGAGATACGCAGTATTTT. The encoded protein is CASSNLAGGDTQYF.

This clone turned up a few times. The V call is TRBV30, the J call TRBJ1-1, with D unresolved. V was pared by 4 bases and J by 5 bases, with 14 bases between. Germline CDR1 is GTSNPN and CDR2 is SVGIG (reference sequence). The CDR3 loop spans 13 amino acids. The CDR3 nucleotides are TGTGCCTGGATGGGCGTAATGAGAACTGAAGCTTTCTTT. Its translation is CAWMGVMRTEAFF.

The J gene is TRBJ2-2, the V gene TRBV7-2; D not resolved. This CDR3 comprises 16 residues. Trimming left V 5 bases short and J 4 bases short, with 17 bases between. In germline, CDR1 is SGHTA, CDR2 FQGNSA. The CDR3 protein is CASSLEWGWGTGELFF. For the CDR3, the DNA is TGTGCCAGCAGCCTAGAGTGGGGATGGGGCACCGGGGAGCTGTTTTTT.

This clone came up a few times. The same CDR3 is also encoded by other DNA sequences in this sample. The chain couples TRBV9 to TRBJ2-1, with D perhaps matching TRBD2 (6 bases). The CDR3 totals 15 residues. Trimming removed 2 bases at V and 4 bases at J, with 13 bases between. From germline, CDR1 is SGDLS and CDR2 YYNGEE. CDR3 sequence: CASSVDSGSYNEQFF. The CDR3 DNA is TGTGCCAGCAGCGTGGATAGCGGAAGTTACAATGAGCAGTTCTTC.

The chain has TRBV5-1 and TRBJ2-3, with 9 bases fitting TRBD1. The germline V gene has CDR1 SGHRS and CDR2 YFSETQ. The CDR3 extends over 16 amino acids. The J segment lost 1 base and the V segment lost 0 bases, leaving 3 bases of the junction unmatched. The CDR3 bases are TGCGCCAGCAGCTTGGCACAGGGGGCTGGCACAGATACGCAGTATTTT. Translated, it gives CASSLAQGAGTDTQYF.

V and J are TRBV10-3 and TRBJ2-6; TRBD1 matches at 9 bases. Germline CDR1 and CDR2: ENHRY and SYGVKD. This CDR3 is built from 13 residues. With 6 bases clipped from V and 10 bases from J, the junction kept 4 bases outside the gene matches. The CDR3, as DNA: TGTGCCATCAGACCGGGACAGGGAAACGTCCTGACTTTC. It translates to CAIRPGQGNVLTF.

This clone has only a few counts. The J gene is TRBJ2-1, the V gene TRBV11-3; the D is unclear. V was cut by 5 bases and J by 4 bases, with 9 bases left in between. CDR3 size: 13 residues. Germline loops: CDR1 SGHNT, CDR2 YENEEA. The CDR3 loop is CASSPSSYNEQFF. Written as DNA, the CDR3 is TGTGCCAGCAGCCCCAGCTCATACAATGAGCAGTTCTTC.

This clone was seen more than once but under ten times. The chain carries TRBV7-9 and TRBJ2-7; D remains unclear. V shed 2 bases and J shed 0 bases, with 8 bases lying between them. The CDR3 extends over 14 amino acids. CDR1 and CDR2 (germline): SEHNR, FQNEAQ (reference sequence). Here the CDR3 reads CASSLYGHSYEQYF. The CDR3, as DNA: TGTGCCAGCAGCTTATATGGGCACTCCTACGAGCAGTACTTC.

V and J are TRBV7-2 and TRBJ1-2; maybe TRBD1 (5 bases). Germline assignment: CDR1 SGHTA and CDR2 FQGNSA. This CDR3 is 14 amino acids long. Trimming took off 3 bases at V and 2 bases at J, with 10 bases between the two ends. This CDR3 is CASSLAQGNYGYTF. CDR3 DNA sequence: TGTGCCAGCAGCTTGGCTCAGGGCAACTATGGCTACACCTTC.

The chain uses TRBV30 and TRBJ2-7, with 11 bases that match TRBD1. The CDR3 runs 14 residues. J gave up 5 bases and V 5 bases, and 8 bases lay outside the gene matches. CDR1 is GTSNPN and CDR2 is SVGIG in the germline V gene (reference sequence). In nucleotides, the CDR3 is TGTGCCTGGGACCCGGACAGGGGGCTTGACGAGCAGTACTTC. Its protein product is CAWDPDRGLDEQYF.

This rearrangement joins TRBV30 to TRBJ2-7; D possibly corresponds to TRBD1 (6 bases). Trimming took off 8 bases at V and 0 bases at J, with 17 bases between the two ends. The germline gives CDR1 GTSNPN, CDR2 SVGIG (reference sequence). The CDR3 is 14 residues long. This chain's CDR3 is CAVYRDIASYEQYF. CDR3 nucleotides: TGTGCCGTATACCGGGACATCGCCTCCTACGAGCAGTACTTC.

The chain combines TRBV29-1 with TRBJ2-3; D is unclear. The CDR3 spans 14 residues. With 5 bases removed from V and 1 base from J, the gap between germline ends came to 13 bases. CDR1 and CDR2 from the germline V gene are SQVTM and ANQGSEA. This CDR3 is CSVFFKSGTDTQYF. CDR3 in DNA: TGCAGCGTTTTTTTTAAGTCCGGCACAGATACGCAGTATTTT.

This chain joins TRBV23-1 and TRBJ1-3; a possible D gene is TRBD1 (6 bases). TRBV23-1 carries the ORF label, with uncertain function. The CDR3 is 13 amino acids. Trimming cost V 8 bases and J 4 bases, with 12 bases left between them. The CDR3 coding sequence is TGCGCCAGCCTAGACAGGTCCGGAAACACCATATATTTT. It translates to CASLDRSGNTIYF.

This clone was counted between two and nine times. The chain is built from TRBV29-1 and TRBJ2-3, with 10 bases aligning to TRBD2. V shed 5 bases and J 0 bases; nucleotides not matched to a gene: 5. The germline V gene has CDR1 SQVTM and CDR2 ANQGSEA. This CDR3 is built from 15 residues. The CDR3 protein is CSVRTSGGSTDTQYF. The CDR3 region has the DNA TGCAGCGTTCGGACTAGCGGAGGGAGCACAGATACGCAGTATTTT.

Only a few counts were recorded for this clone. The gene calls are TRBV29-1 and TRBJ2-2, with D possibly being TRBD2 (6 bases). This CDR3 contains 15 residues. The V end lost 3 bases, the J end lost 0 bases, and 11 bases lay between the germline ends. Germline V gene sequence: CDR1 SQVTM, CDR2 ANQGSEA. The CDR3 DNA is TGCAGCGTTGATTCGGCGGGACCGAACACCGGGGAGCTGTTTTTT. Its translation: CSVDSAGPNTGELFF.

The rearrangement uses TRBV27 and TRBJ2-3; 13 bases agree with TRBD2. The V gene's germline CDR1 is MNHEY and CDR2 SMNVEV (reference sequence). V lost 2 bases to trimming and J lost 5 bases; unmatched junction nucleotides: 1. CDR3 length equals 15 residues. The CDR3, as DNA: TGTGCCAGCAGTTTAGGACTAGCGGGAGTAGATACGCAGTATTTT. It specifies CASSLGLAGVDTQYF.

The rearrangement joins TRBV19 to TRBJ2-7, with D possibly being TRBD2 (5 bases). The CDR3 sequence is 16 residues long. Germline V gives CDR1 LNHDA, CDR2 SQIVND (reference sequence). The germline V and J ends were trimmed by 1 base and 5 bases, with 18 bases remaining between them. CDR3 loop: CASSIGGSSAGHEQYF. DNA for the CDR3: TGTGCCAGTAGTATAGGCGGGTCCTCGGCTGGCCACGAGCAGTACTTC.